Shown below are 2 T cell receptor beta chains from a single sample sequenced in a study of OX40 agonist ivuxolimab in advanced cancers. Libraries were prepared by immunoSEQ multiplex PCR; TCRdb keeps only in-frame clonotypes and omits some of them. The table includes roughly 68,000 clones, 91% detected once. Sequencing used CD4+ or CD8+ T cells sorted from blood, obtained in a trial of the OX40 agonist ivuxolimab. The receptors here all came from an adult with an advanced solid tumor such as melanoma, head and neck, liver or kidney cancer.

The chain uses TRBV6-6 and TRBJ1-2; TRBD1 aligns across 7 bases. Looked up from germline, CDR1 is MNHNY and CDR2 is SVGAGI (reference sequence). The CDR3 is made up of 13 amino acids. Losses at the gene ends were 5 bases for V and 8 bases for J; bases not matched to a gene: 8. DNA for the CDR3: TGTGCCAGCAGTGACGGACAGGCTCTGGGCTACACCTTC. Translated: CASSDGQALGYTF.

The genes are TRBV6-5 and TRBJ2-7; TRBD2 agrees at 7 bases. The V gene end was trimmed by 5 bases and the J gene end by 3 bases; junction bases not matched to a gene: 4. Germline V gene data show CDR1 as MNHEY and CDR2 as SVGAGI. The CDR3 length is 13 residues. CDR3 in amino acids: CASSDGGSYEQYF. The CDR3 nucleotides read TGTGCCAGCAGTGATGGCGGGAGCTACGAGCAGTACTTC.